The 19 T cell receptor beta chains given below trace back to one sample, sequenced in a study of cytomegalovirus exposure and HLA in healthy donors. PCR amplification relied on 60 Vbeta primers (plus 13 Jbeta primers). The method was immunoSEQ multiplex PCR; TCRdb's version includes in-frame clones alone and lacks a portion of them. This sample carries 95,000 to 150,000 clones, more than 60% of them seen once, and the ten largest clones take less than 4.5%. Sequencing was done on a sample of PBMCs. The receptors originated from a woman aged 40 to 55 in good health and CMV-seronegative.

The V and J genes are TRBV19 and TRBJ2-7, with D possibly TRBD2 on 5 matching bases. The V and J ends lost 3 bases and 1 base respectively, with 13 bases between them. Germline CDR1 and CDR2: LNHDA and SQIVND (reference sequence). CDR3 length: 15 amino acids. The CDR3 loop reads CASSMGGSLSYEQYF. CDR3 nucleotide sequence: TGTGCCAGTAGTATGGGTGGGAGCCTATCCTACGAGCAGTACTTC. Combining the CDR3 with reference TRBV19 and TRBJ2-7 gives the whole variable domain DGGITQSPKYLFRKEGQNVTLSCEQNLNHDAMYWYRQDPGQGLRLIYYSQIVNDFQKGDIAEGYSVSREKKESFPLTVTSAQKNPTAFYLCASSMGGSLSYEQYFGPGTRLTVT.

The rearrangement uses TRBV6-6 and TRBJ2-1, with TRBD2 matching 7 bases. Germline CDR1 and CDR2: MNHNY and SVGAGI (reference sequence). Trimming cost V 5 bases and J 3 bases; bases outside gene matches: 7. This CDR3 has 15 amino acids. The CDR3 here is CASSRPGLNYNEQFF. Here the CDR3 DNA reads TGTGCCAGCAGTCGGCCGGGACTAAACTACAATGAGCAGTTCTTC.

This chain uses TRBV5-8 with TRBJ2-5; D remains ambiguous. The CDR3 totals 14 residues. Germline V lookup: CDR1 SGHTS, CDR2 YDEGEE. Trimming took off 0 bases at V and 2 bases at J, with 8 bases between the two ends. The CDR3 DNA sequence: TGTGCCAGCAGCTTGGCGAGCGTTCAAGAGACCCAGTACTTC. Residues: CASSLASVQETQYF.

With regard to this clone: This likely came from a read error, as a far larger clone is one base away. Other nucleotide sequences in the sample specify the same CDR3. V gene TRBV4-1 combines with J gene TRBJ2-1, with TRBD2 matching 9 bases. With V trimmed by 4 bases and J by 4 bases, 5 bases remained unmatched. The CDR3 spans 15 residues. CDR1 and CDR2 from the germline V gene are MGHRA and YSYEKL. The CDR3 protein is CASSPRLAEYNEQFF. CDR3 DNA: TGCGCCAGCAGCCCCCGACTAGCGGAATACAATGAGCAGTTCTTC.

The chain recombines TRBV6-5 with TRBJ1-1, with 7 bases lining up with TRBD1. With V trimmed by 6 bases and J by 1 base, 5 bases remained unmatched. This CDR3 has 14 amino acids. CDR1 is MNHEY and CDR2 is SVGAGI in the germline V gene. The DNA for the CDR3 is TGTGCCAGCAGGCTTCAGGGGGGGAACACTGAAGCTTTCTTT. Its protein is CASRLQGGNTEAFF.

The CDR3 protein is CASSGKGGTGNIQYF. DNA of the CDR3: TGTGCCAGCAGCGGTAAAGGGGGCACCGGAAACATTCAGTACTTC. The chain uses TRBV9 and TRBJ2-4, with 7 bases fitting TRBD1. V lost 3 bases to trimming and J lost 6 bases; unmatched junction nucleotides: 9. CDR3 length: 15 residues. Germline CDR1 is SGDLS and CDR2 is YYNGEE.

The gene calls are TRBV12-5 and TRBJ2-7; D call uncertain. V dropped 4 bases and J dropped 6 bases, with 7 bases sitting between them. Germline CDR1 is LGHNT and CDR2 is FRNRAP. The CDR3 loop spans 11 amino acids. CDR3 protein: CASGSGGEQYF. CDR3 DNA: TGTGCTAGTGGTTCGGGTGGCGAGCAGTACTTC.

This clone was counted a few times. The chain links TRBV25-1 to TRBJ1-1, with unresolved D. Trimming shortened V by 5 bases and J by 7 bases, and 14 bases separated the two germline ends. Per germline, CDR1 MGHDK and CDR2 SYGVNS. The CDR3 contains 13 residues. CDR3 nucleotide sequence: TGTGCCAGCAGTACGTACCAGGCCTATGAAGCTTTCTTT. This sequence encodes CASSTYQAYEAFF.

The V gene is TRBV6-1, the J gene TRBJ1-6; unclear D gene. V was shortened by 1 base and J by 7 bases, with 11 bases between the two germline ends. Germline CDR1 and CDR2: MNHNS and SASEGT. This CDR3 is built from 15 residues. CDR3 loop: CASSEVEGLNSPLHF. CDR3 in DNA: TGTGCCAGCAGTGAAGTGGAGGGTTTAAATTCACCCCTCCACTTT.

The rearrangement uses TRBV7-2 and TRBJ2-7, with TRBD2 identical over 10 bases. V was clipped by 5 bases and J by 7 bases; unmatched bases: 11. The germline CDR1 and CDR2 sequences are SGHTA and FQGNSA. The CDR3 runs to 15 residues. This CDR3 reads CASSMGLAGVGEQYF. DNA for the CDR3: TGTGCCAGCAGCATGGGGCTAGCGGGGGTAGGGGAGCAGTACTTC.

The J gene is TRBJ1-3, the V gene TRBV9; unclear D gene. Germline V lookup: CDR1 SGDLS, CDR2 YYNGEE. V lost 0 bases and J lost 1, with 8 bases in between. CDR3 length: 15 amino acids. DNA of the CDR3: TGTGCCAGCAGCGTAGGGGGAGGTTCTGGAAACACCATATATTTT. Its translation: CASSVGGGSGNTIYF.

The gene calls are TRBV5-1 and TRBJ2-5, with D unclear. V lost 1 base, J lost 1 base, and 8 bases lay in between. From germline, CDR1 is SGHRS and CDR2 YFSETQ. The CDR3 totals 14 residues. CDR3 amino acids: CASSLLPTQETQYF. The CDR3 bases are TGCGCCAGCAGCTTGTTGCCTACCCAAGAGACCCAGTACTTC.

This clone came up a few times. This rearrangement joins TRBV10-3 to TRBJ1-5; D might be TRBD1 (5 bases). Germline assignment: CDR1 ENHRY and CDR2 SYGVKD. CDR3 size: 14 residues. The V gene lost 4 bases and the J gene lost 3 bases, with 10 bases spanning the gap. Here the CDR3 reads CAISAQETNQPQHF. CDR3 in DNA: TGTGCCATCAGTGCACAGGAAACCAATCAGCCCCAGCATTTT.

The CDR3 DNA follows: TGTGCCAGCAGGAGACAGACTTACGAGCAGTACTTC. Translating it yields CASRRQTYEQYF. The V and J genes are TRBV2 and TRBJ2-7; D may be TRBD1 (5 bases). CDR3 length: 12 amino acids. Trimming shortened V by 6 bases and J by 4 bases, and 10 bases separated the two germline ends. Germline-derived CDR1 and CDR2 are SNHLY and FYNNEI.

V usage is TRBV25-1 and J usage is TRBJ2-3, with 8 positions matching TRBD1. The trim removed 4 bases at V and 1 base at J, leaving 4 bases unmatched. CDR1 MGHDK and CDR2 SYGVNS come from the germline V gene. The CDR3 runs 15 residues. In nucleotides, the CDR3 is TGTGCCAGCAGTGCACAGGGGGTGGGCACAGATACGCAGTATTTT. Protein sequence: CASSAQGVGTDTQYF.

The J gene is TRBJ1-2, the V gene TRBV28; D is possibly TRBD1 (5 bases). Germline CDR1 is MDHEN and CDR2 is SYDVKM. Trimming took 5 bases from V and 2 from J, leaving 18 bases between them. This CDR3 comprises 16 residues. CDR3 protein: CASSILAGGVNYGYTF. CDR3 coding DNA: TGTGCCAGCAGTATTCTCGCGGGGGGGGTCAACTATGGCTACACCTTC.

The chain uses TRBV2 and TRBJ2-5, with 8 positions matching TRBD2. Trimming cost V 6 bases and J 5 bases; bases outside gene matches: 8. The CDR3 loop spans 14 amino acids. Germline CDR1 SNHLY, CDR2 FYNNEI. The CDR3 DNA reads as TGTGCCAGCAGGACCGGGAGGGCCGGCGAGACCCAGTACTTC. It is translated as CASRTGRAGETQYF.

V usage is TRBV10-3 and J usage is TRBJ1-1; D is ambiguous. The length of the CDR3 is 14 residues. Trimming took 0 bases from V and 4 from J, leaving 9 bases between them. Germline CDR1 is ENHRY and CDR2 is SYGVKD. The CDR3 reads CAISESGRSTEAFF. CDR3 coding DNA: TGTGCCATCAGTGAGTCCGGGAGAAGCACTGAAGCTTTCTTT.

The rearrangement links TRBV19 to TRBJ1-5, with TRBD1 as a possible D gene (6 bases). The CDR3 sequence is 16 residues long. Germline V CDR1 and CDR2: LNHDA, SQIVND (reference sequence). V lost 3 bases to trimming and J lost 3 bases, with 15 bases between them. CDR3 DNA sequence: TGTGCCAGTAGTATTAGTTTTGGACAGAACAATCAGCCCCAGCATTTT. Amino acid sequence: CASSISFGQNNQPQHF.